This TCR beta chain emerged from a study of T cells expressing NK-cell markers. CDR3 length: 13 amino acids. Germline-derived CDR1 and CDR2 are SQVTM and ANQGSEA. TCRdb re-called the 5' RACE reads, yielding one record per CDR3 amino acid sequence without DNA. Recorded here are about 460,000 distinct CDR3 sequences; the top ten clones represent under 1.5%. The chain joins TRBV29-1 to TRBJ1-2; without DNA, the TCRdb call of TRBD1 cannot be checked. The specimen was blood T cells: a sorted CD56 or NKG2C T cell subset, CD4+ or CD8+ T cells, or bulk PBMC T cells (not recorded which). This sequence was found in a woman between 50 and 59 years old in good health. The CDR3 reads CSVEADRVYGYTF.